This T cell receptor beta chain originates from a study of control samples from healthy donors and cancer patients. The V gene lost 3 bases and the J gene lost 4 bases, with 4 bases spanning the gap. This CDR3 comprises 12 residues. Only in-frame clones appear in the TCRdb table, and some are missing; sequencing was by immunoSEQ multiplex PCR. The sample shows roughly 200,000 clones, 91% of them seen only once. Input material: blood. The TCR comes from a man aged 25-45 years in good health. The gene calls are TRBV12-3 or TRBV12-4 and TRBJ1-5, with no clear D. CDR3 sequence reads: CASSFLNQPQHF. CDR3 nucleotides: TGTGCCAGCAGTTTTTTGAATCAGCCCCAGCATTTT.